One and the same sample provided the 9 T cell receptor beta chains below, sequenced in a study of OX40 agonist ivuxolimab in advanced cancers. Measured with immunoSEQ multiplex PCR; TCRdb has only the in-frame clones, and not every one. This table holds 80,000 or so clones, approximately 89% found once. Specimen: CD4+ or CD8+ T cells sorted from blood, collected in a trial of the OX40 agonist ivuxolimab. Receptors originate from an adult with an advanced solid tumor such as melanoma, head and neck, liver or kidney cancer.

This clone was counted a single time. The V and J genes are TRBV30 and TRBJ1-4, with no clear D. CDR3 length equals 13 residues. Deletions cut 4 bases from V and 6 bases from J, with 12 bases between. Per the germline V gene, CDR1 is GTSNPN and CDR2 is SVGIG (reference sequence). The CDR3 loop is CAWTGRRDEKLFF. CDR3 nucleotides: TGTGCCTGGACCGGACGTAGGGATGAAAAACTGTTTTTT.

V usage is TRBV7-2 and J usage is TRBJ2-7; D call uncertain. From germline, CDR1 is SGHTA and CDR2 FQGNSA. The CDR3 has 13 residues. Trimming pared 7 bases from V and 3 bases from J, leaving 13 bases between. The CDR3 spells CASNQREGYEQYF. The CDR3 DNA is TGTGCCAGCAACCAGAGAGAAGGCTACGAGCAGTACTTC.

The V and J genes are TRBV20-1 and TRBJ2-1; D is possibly TRBD1 or TRBD2 (5 bases each). This CDR3 comprises 11 residues. Trimming left V 3 bases short and J 9 bases short, with 9 bases between. Germline lookup yields CDR1 DFQATT and CDR2 SNEGSKA (reference sequence). CDR3 sequence (DNA): TGCAGTGCTAGTACGGGGCGTGAGCAGTTCTTC. Translation gives CSASTGREQFF.

V gene TRBV9 combines with J gene TRBJ2-3; D might be TRBD1 or TRBD2, each matching 7 bases. CDR1 and CDR2 from the germline V gene are SGDLS and YYNGEE. V was pared by 0 bases and J by 1 base, with 21 bases between. The CDR3 is 19 amino acids. CDR3 coding DNA: TGTGCCAGCAGCGTAGCTACGGCAGGGGGTAGCGGGCGCACAGATACGCAGTATTTT. This translates into CASSVATAGGSGRTDTQYF.

The rearrangement links TRBV19 to TRBJ1-1; D is uncertain. Germline CDR1 and CDR2: LNHDA and SQIVND (reference sequence). The ends were cut back, 2 bases at V and 1 base at J, with 5 bases in the middle. The CDR3 runs 13 residues. This CDR3 is CASSIRGNTEAFF. In nucleotides, the CDR3 is TGTGCCAGTAGTATACGGGGGAACACTGAAGCTTTCTTT.

The chain employs TRBV7-2 and TRBJ1-5; TRBD1 matches at 10 bases. Germline CDR1 SGHTA, CDR2 FQGNSA. V trimming: 5 bases; J trimming: 0 bases; junction bases outside the gene matches: 13. The CDR3 contains 19 residues. In nucleotides, the CDR3 is TGTGCCAGCAGCCAAATAGCGACAGGGGGCCGTTATAGCAATCAGCCCCAGCATTTT. Translation: CASSQIATGGRYSNQPQHF.

Concerning this clone: This sample includes further DNA sequences coding for the same CDR3. This chain uses TRBV15 with TRBJ2-2; 7 nucleotides agree with TRBD1. Per germline, CDR1 LNHNV and CDR2 YYDKDF (reference sequence). The CDR3 extends over 16 amino acids. V was pared by 0 bases and J by 8 bases, with 9 bases of the junction left unmatched. The CDR3 loop is CATSRDLTGIPGELFF. As DNA, the CDR3 is TGTGCCACCAGCAGAGATCTGACAGGGATTCCTGGGGAGCTGTTTTTT. Full variable domain (remainder filled in from reference TRBV15 and TRBJ2-2): DAMVIQNPRYQVTQFGKPVTLSCSQTLNHNVMYWYQQKSSQAPKLLFHYYDKDFNNEADTPDNFQSRRPNTSFCFLDIRSPGLGDTAMYLCATSRDLTGIPGELFFGEGSRLTVL.

V is TRBV2 and J is TRBJ1-6; maybe TRBD1 (6 bases). V was cut by 6 bases and J by 7 bases, with 16 bases left in between. The CDR3 runs 15 residues. Germline V gene lookup returns CDR1 SNHLY and CDR2 FYNNEI. The CDR3: CASRPDRLGNSPLHF. In nucleotides, the CDR3 is TGTGCCAGCAGACCGGACAGACTAGGCAATTCACCCCTCCACTTT. The variable domain in full, with the rest retrieved from reference TRBV2 and TRBJ1-6, is EPEVTQTPSHQVTQMGQEVILRCVPISNHLYFYWYRQILGQKVEFLVSFYNNEISEKSEIFDDQFSVERPDGSNFTLKIRSTKLEDSAMYFCASRPDRLGNSPLHFGNGTRLTVT.

This CDR3 is CASSLGGTLYNEQFF. The CDR3 coding sequence is TGTGCCAGCAGCTTAGGCGGGACCCTTTACAATGAGCAGTTCTTC. V gene TRBV7-8 combines with J gene TRBJ2-1, with a weak D call TRBD2 (6 bases). The germline CDR1 and CDR2 sequences are SGHVS and FQNEAQ. V was cut by 1 base and J by 4 bases, with 11 bases left in between. CDR3 length equals 15 residues.